The next 15 T cell receptor beta chains were all read from a single sample in a study of CXCR3-negative and CXCR3-positive naive CD8 T cells. Study results and limitations: Hydrophobicity was higher for TRB CDR3s found in CXCR3-positive naive cells than in CXCR3-negative naive cells.

Researchers prepared the TRB cDNA libraries using 5' RACE with UMI labels. TCRdb reprocessed the 5' RACE reads, keeping one entry per CDR3 protein, no DNA. This sample's table has about 60,000 distinct CDR3 sequences. Their target antigens are unknown. Sequencing was performed on naive CXCR3+ CD8+ T cells from blood. As for subset: CD45RO-CCR7+CD27+CD95- naive CD8+ T cells expressing CXCR3 (TNR3+). The receptors stem from a human donor in good health. Some clones in this sample may be carry-over from other donors' samples.

This chain links TRBV23-1 with TRBJ2-2; the D call of TRBD1 rests on TCRdb alone, since no DNA is present to check it. Being an ORF, TRBV23-1 has a function that is uncertain. The CDR3 loop spans 15 amino acids. CDR3 protein: CASSQKQGATGELFF.

The chain couples TRBV21-1 to TRBJ2-2; the D call of TRBD1 rests on TCRdb alone, since no DNA is present to check it. TRBV21-1 is listed as a pseudogene. The CDR3 loop spans 16 amino acids. The CDR3 is CASSTRQGALTGELFF.

The chain carries TRBV7-9 and TRBJ2-4. The CDR3 has 12 amino acids. The germline CDR1 and CDR2 sequences are SEHNR and FQNEAQ (reference sequence). The CDR3 loop reads CASSLMVGIQYF.

This sequence joins TRBV9 and TRBJ2-7; TCRdb indicates TRBD1, and absent DNA this call remains unverified. The CDR3 sequence is 15 residues long. Germline CDR1 SGDLS, CDR2 YYNGEE. CDR3: CASTEGQGAGYEQYF.

The chain links TRBV7-9 to TRBJ2-5; TCRdb lists TRBD2, though no DNA is available to test this call. CDR3 length: 15 residues. Germline CDR1 is SEHNR and CDR2 is FQNEAQ (reference sequence). The CDR3 protein is CAAGTSGEGEETQYF. Full variable domain (rest looked up from reference TRBV7-9 and TRBJ2-5): DTGVSQNPRHKITKRGQNVTFRCDPISEHNRLYWYRQTLGQGPEFLTYFQNEAQLEKSRLLSDRFSAERPKGSFSTLEIQRTEQGDSAMYLCAAGTSGEGEETQYFGPGTRLLVL.

The chain joins TRBV10-3 to TRBJ2-7. CDR3 size: 14 residues. Germline CDR1 reads ENHRY; CDR2 reads SYGVKD. The CDR3 spells CAISEGKISYEQYF.

The chain has TRBV7-9 and TRBJ2-1; TCRdb outputs TRBD1, but without DNA this stays unchecked. The CDR3 loop spans 16 amino acids. The germline CDR1 and CDR2 sequences are SEHNR and FQNEAQ (reference sequence). This chain's CDR3 is CASSSLLRHIGDEQFF.

The chain links TRBV14 to TRBJ2-7; the TCRdb D gene call, TRBD2, has no DNA to confirm it. Per the germline V gene, CDR1 is SGHDN and CDR2 is FVKESK. CDR3 length equals 13 residues. The CDR3 protein is CASSQDAGYEQYF.

V is TRBV12-3 or TRBV12-4 and J is TRBJ1-1. CDR3 size: 14 residues. This CDR3 reads CASSLGPKNTEAFF.

CDR3 region: CASSFWTGGTEAFF. V gene TRBV12-3 or TRBV12-4 combines with J gene TRBJ1-1; TCRdb gives TRBD1 as the D gene, but with no DNA this cannot be confirmed. The length of the CDR3 is 14 residues.

The chain uses TRBV6-5 and TRBJ2-2; there is no DNA to check the TCRdb D call of TRBD2. Germline V gives CDR1 MNHEY, CDR2 SVGAGI. The CDR3 sequence is 14 residues long. CDR3 loop: CASRGLAGTGELFF.

The rearrangement joins TRBV29-1 to TRBJ2-2. Looked up from germline, CDR1 is SQVTM and CDR2 is ANQGSEA. This CDR3 has 12 amino acids. CDR3 region: CSVGSNTGELFF.

The V call is TRBV25-1, the J call TRBJ1-4; the D call of TRBD1 rests on TCRdb alone, since no DNA is present to check it. The germline V gene encodes CDR1 MGHDK and CDR2 SYGVNS. The CDR3 consists of 14 residues. CDR3 amino acids: CASSEVWGNEKLFF.

This chain links TRBV19 with TRBJ2-7; without DNA, the TCRdb call of TRBD1 cannot be checked. Germline lookup yields CDR1 LNHDA and CDR2 SQIVND (reference sequence). CDR3 length equals 12 residues. CDR3 region: CATTTGGHEQYF. Filled out from reference TRBV19 and TRBJ2-7, the complete variable domain reads DGGITQSPKYLFRKEGQNVTLSCEQNLNHDAMYWYRQDPGQGLRLIYYSQIVNDFQKGDIAEGYSVSREKKESFPLTVTSAQKNPTAFYLCATTTGGHEQYFGPGTRLTVT.

The V gene is TRBV9, the J gene TRBJ2-7; TCRdb lists TRBD1, though no DNA is available to test this call. The CDR3 runs 14 residues. Germline CDR1 SGDLS, CDR2 YYNGEE. CDR3 sequence reads: CASSVGDGAYEQYF.